Below are 11 T cell receptor beta chains sequenced from a single sample in a study of CD8 T cells in ankylosing spondylitis. TCRdb re-called the 5' RACE reads through MiXCR, storing one row per CDR3 protein. The table lists about 100,000 distinct CDR3 sequences, more than 20% of them singletons. The sample taken for sequencing was synovial fluid, either unsorted or a sorted T cell fraction (not recorded which). These TCRs come from a male donor with ankylosing spondylitis.

The genes are TRBV5-6 and TRBJ2-2; tentative D call: TRBD2 (6 bases). V shed 0 bases and J shed 5 bases, with 8 bases lying between them. The CDR3 length is 14 residues. Germline V gives CDR1 SGHDT, CDR2 YYEEEE. The CDR3 sequence is CASSLGRETGELFF. The CDR3 DNA reads as TGTGCCAGCAGCTTGGGTCGGGAGACCGGGGAGCTGTTTTTT. Based on the CDR3 plus reference TRBV5-6 and TRBJ2-2, the full variable domain is DAGVTQSPTHLIKTRGQQVTLRCSPKSGHDTVSWYQQALGQGPQFIFQYYEEEERQRGNFPDRFSGHQFPNYSSELNVNALLLGDSALYLCASSLGRETGELFFGEGSRLTVL.

The rearrangement uses TRBV5-8 and TRBJ2-6, with D tentatively TRBD2 (5 bases). The CDR3 contains 17 residues. V lost 0 bases and J lost 2, with 12 bases in between. Germline V gene sequence: CDR1 SGHTS, CDR2 YDEGEE. The CDR3 nucleotides read TGTGCCAGCAGCTTGGCTAGCACCGCTACTGGGGCCAACGTCCTGACTTTC. Its protein is CASSLASTATGANVLTF.

This clonotype was detected ten times or more. The V gene is TRBV29-1, the J gene TRBJ1-1, with D tentatively TRBD1 (5 bases). CDR3 length: 12 amino acids. Germline V CDR1 and CDR2: SQVTM, ANQGSEA. The V end was cut by 3 bases, the J end by 11 bases, with 16 bases between. DNA of the CDR3: TGCAGCGTTGAGTCGGGGGGTGGTAGGGCTTTCTTT. It specifies CSVESGGGRAFF.

Only a few counts were recorded for this clonotype. V and J are TRBV20-1 and TRBJ2-1, with D hard to call. V lost 1 base and J 5 bases, leaving 9 bases between the germline ends. Germline V CDR1 and CDR2: DFQATT, SNEGSKA (reference sequence). The CDR3 sequence is 13 residues long. In DNA, the CDR3 is TGCAGTGCTAGAGGGCTAGACAACAATGAGCAGTTCTTC. It specifies CSARGLDNNEQFF.

The sample holds many counts of this clonotype. The chain recombines TRBV20-1 with TRBJ1-1; D perhaps matches TRBD1 (5 bases). The CDR3 sequence is 15 residues long. Trimming took off 3 bases at V and 1 base at J, with 15 bases between the two ends. Germline V gene data show CDR1 as DFQATT and CDR2 as SNEGSKA (reference sequence). The CDR3 sequence: CSASGGDPANTEAFF. The CDR3 DNA reads as TGCAGTGCTAGCGGGGGAGACCCCGCGAACACTGAAGCTTTCTTT.

This chain joins TRBV11-2 and TRBJ2-5, with a tentative D call TRBD2 (5 bases). CDR1 is SGHAT and CDR2 is FQNNGV in the germline V gene. Between the trimmed V and J ends, which lost 1 base and 5 bases, there was a span of 14 bases. The CDR3 runs to 15 residues. The CDR3 sequence: CASSLVWWERETQYF. In nucleotides, the CDR3 is TGTGCCAGCAGCTTAGTCTGGTGGGAGAGGGAGACCCAGTACTTC. Complete variable domain (other parts from reference TRBV11-2 and TRBJ2-5): EAGVAQSPRYKIIEKRQSVAFWCNPISGHATLYWYQQILGQGPKLLIQFQNNGVVDDSQLPKDRFSAERLKGVDSTLKIQPAKLEDSAVYLCASSLVWWERETQYFGPGTRLLVL.

The chain is built from TRBV11-1 and TRBJ2-2; no reliable D call. Trimming stripped 1 base from V and 7 bases from J, with 4 bases between. Germline loops: CDR1 SGHAT, CDR2 FQDESV (reference sequence). The CDR3 is made up of 12 amino acids. The CDR3 sequence: CASSLDGGELFF. CDR3 nucleotide sequence: TGTGCCAGCAGCTTAGATGGCGGGGAGCTGTTTTTT. The variable domain in full, completed from reference TRBV11-1 and TRBJ2-2, reads EAEVAQSPRYKITEKSQAVAFWCDPISGHATLYWYRQILGQGPELLVQFQDESVVDDSQLPKDRFSAERLKGVDSTLKIQPAELGDSAMYLCASSLDGGELFFGEGSRLTVL.

V usage is TRBV20-1 and J usage is TRBJ2-1; D not certain. With 6 bases removed from V and 0 bases from J, the gap between germline ends came to 15 bases. The CDR3 has 15 amino acids. Germline V lookup: CDR1 DFQATT, CDR2 SNEGSKA (reference sequence). CDR3 loop: CSAPPVRRSYNEQFF. The CDR3, as DNA: TGCAGTGCCCCCCCTGTTAGGCGCTCCTACAATGAGCAGTTCTTC.

This clonotype was recorded at least ten times. V usage is TRBV12-3 or TRBV12-4 and J usage is TRBJ2-3; 9 nucleotides align to TRBD1. Losses at the gene ends were 7 bases for V and 8 bases for J; bases not matched to a gene: 7. This CDR3 has 13 amino acids. The CDR3 sequence: CASIPGQGGTQYF. The CDR3 nucleotides are TGTGCCAGCATTCCGGGACAGGGAGGTACGCAGTATTTT.

Many counts were recorded for this clonotype. This CDR3 reads CSVEGLGQGLNYGYTF. For the CDR3, the DNA is TGCAGCGTTGAAGGCCTCGGGCAGGGGCTTAACTATGGCTACACCTTC. The V and J genes are TRBV29-1 and TRBJ1-2; D is possibly TRBD1 (6 bases). The V and J ends lost 1 base and 1 base respectively, with 16 bases between them. The CDR3 has 16 amino acids. Per germline, CDR1 SQVTM and CDR2 ANQGSEA.

A single count supports this clonotype. The chain links TRBV6-1 to TRBJ1-2, with D perhaps TRBD1 (6 bases). The CDR3 covers 13 residues. V gave up 3 bases and J gave up 2 bases, with 7 bases separating them. Germline CDR1 and CDR2: MNHNS and SASEGT. The CDR3 DNA is TGTGCCAGCAGTGAGGGGGCGAACTATGGCTACACCTTC. Encoded protein: CASSEGANYGYTF.